Each of the 23 T cell receptor beta chains below was sequenced from the same sample in a study of cytotoxic CD8 clonotypes in ibrutinib-treated CLL (dated by TCRdb to the early 2020s). Libraries were made using the immunoSEQ multiplex PCR assay. The table was pulled from immuneACCESS by TCRdb, which kept in-frame rearrangements only. Such tables lose some clones; where checked, under half of the loss comes from unresolved V genes, and the rest has no known cause. Across this sample there are 13,000 to 15,000 clones, with 52% seen only once. The ten largest clones capture under 40% of the sample. The sample was PBMCs, taken at an approximately 25-month disease-progression time point, from a patient treated with ibrutinib. These receptors were collected from a human donor with chronic lymphocytic leukemia.

This clone is termed medium-sized. The chain combines TRBV7-9 with TRBJ1-2; 8 nucleotides line up with TRBD1. V trimming: 5 bases; J trimming: 8 bases; junction bases outside the gene matches: 13. The CDR3 is 15 residues long. Looked up from germline, CDR1 is SEHNR and CDR2 is FQNEAQ (reference sequence). The CDR3 loop is CASSATGDLSRGYTF. In nucleotides, the CDR3 is TGTGCCAGCAGCGCGACAGGGGACCTATCTCGGGGCTACACCTTC.

The J gene is TRBJ2-3, the V gene TRBV12-5; TRBD2 is a possible D gene (5 bases). V was cut by 5 bases and J by 0 bases, with 12 bases left in between. Per the germline V gene, CDR1 is LGHNT and CDR2 is FRNRAP. This CDR3 spans 15 amino acids. The CDR3: CASGPGLGSTDTQYF. CDR3 in DNA: TGTGCTAGTGGTCCGGGATTGGGGAGCACAGATACGCAGTATTTT.

This clone has just a few counts. This rearrangement joins TRBV7-2 to TRBJ1-6; D is uncertain. CDR1 and CDR2 (germline): SGHTA, FQGNSA. CDR3 length equals 16 residues. V lost 1 base to trimming and J lost 14 bases, with 21 bases between them. CDR3 amino acids: CASSLGEFLATEALHF. CDR3 nucleotides: TGTGCCAGCAGCTTAGGGGAGTTTCTGGCCACGGAGGCCCTCCACTTT.

The chain joins TRBV10-3 to TRBJ2-3, with D uncertain. Trimming left V 2 bases short and J 1 base short, with 10 bases between. CDR1 ENHRY and CDR2 SYGVKD come from the germline V gene. The CDR3 sequence is 15 residues long. The DNA for the CDR3 is TGTGCCATCAGTGAGCACGGCCGAGGCACAGATACGCAGTATTTT. Protein: CAISEHGRGTDTQYF.

The chain is built from TRBV29-1 and TRBJ2-7; TRBD2 matches 9 bases. V lost 4 bases and J lost 2; bases outside the gene matches: 0. Germline-derived CDR1 and CDR2 are SQVTM and ANQGSEA. CDR3 length equals 12 residues. The DNA of the CDR3 is TGCAGCGTTGCTAGCGGGGCCTACGAGCAGTACTTC. It encodes CSVASGAYEQYF.

The rearrangement joins TRBV27 to TRBJ1-6, with 7 bases fitting TRBD1. This CDR3 spans 14 amino acids. V lost 3 bases to trimming and J lost 7 bases; unmatched junction nucleotides: 3. From germline, CDR1 is MNHEY and CDR2 SMNVEV (reference sequence). In DNA, the CDR3 is TGTGCCAGCAGTTTTTTACAGGGGAATTCACCCCTCCACTTT. It translates to CASSFLQGNSPLHF.

The gene calls are TRBV27 and TRBJ2-7, with 7 bases that match TRBD1. From germline, CDR1 is MNHEY and CDR2 SMNVEV (reference sequence). The V gene end was trimmed by 2 bases and the J gene end by 4 bases; junction bases not matched to a gene: 5. The CDR3 is 14 amino acids. The CDR3: CASSLAGQVYEQYF. The CDR3 nucleotides read TGTGCCAGCAGTTTAGCCGGACAGGTGTACGAGCAGTACTTC.

The rearrangement uses TRBV18 and TRBJ1-5; the match to TRBD1 covers 9 bases. With V trimmed by 3 bases and J by 7 bases, 7 bases remained unmatched. Germline V CDR1 and CDR2: KGHSH, LQKENI. This CDR3 is built from 15 residues. CDR3 amino acids: CASSPGQGNGQPQHF. CDR3 in DNA: TGTGCCAGCTCACCGGGACAGGGAAATGGGCAGCCCCAGCATTTT.

This clone was counted a few times. The chain combines TRBV18 with TRBJ1-1; possible D gene TRBD1, 6 bases. The CDR3 sequence is 16 residues long. The germline V gene encodes CDR1 KGHSH and CDR2 LQKENI. Trimming shortened V by 1 base and J by 0 bases, and 12 bases separated the two germline ends. This chain's CDR3 is CASSPRIGGLNTEAFF. The CDR3 DNA reads TGTGCCAGCTCACCACGAATAGGGGGGCTGAACACTGAAGCTTTCTTT.

V usage is TRBV29-1 and J usage is TRBJ2-3; D uncertain. Germline CDR1 is SQVTM and CDR2 is ANQGSEA. V was cut by 3 bases and J by 2 bases, with 12 bases left in between. The CDR3 sequence is 14 residues long. CDR3 sequence reads: CSVDRMDTTDTQYF. DNA of the CDR3: TGCAGCGTTGATAGGATGGATACCACAGATACGCAGTATTTT.

This clone was seen a few times. This rearrangement joins TRBV18 to TRBJ2-3; D ambiguous. Germline V gene sequence: CDR1 KGHSH, CDR2 LQKENI. The CDR3 loop spans 11 amino acids. Trimming took off 3 bases at V and 5 bases at J, with 3 bases between the two ends. The CDR3 reads CASSPGDTQYF. The CDR3 DNA is TGTGCCAGCTCACCGGGAGATACGCAGTATTTT.

This rearrangement joins TRBV15 to TRBJ1-5, with 9 nucleotides matching TRBD1. The length of the CDR3 is 17 residues. Germline V CDR1 and CDR2: LNHNV, YYDKDF (reference sequence). The trim removed 0 bases at V and 2 bases at J, leaving 5 bases unmatched. CDR3 in amino acids: CATSRDQGQGRNQPQHF. As DNA, the CDR3 is TGTGCCACCAGCAGAGATCAAGGACAGGGGCGCAATCAGCCCCAGCATTTT.

This rearrangement joins TRBV5-4 to TRBJ2-7; no clear D gene. Germline V lookup: CDR1 SGHNT, CDR2 YYREEE (reference sequence). V was cut by 2 bases and J by 5 bases, with 20 bases left in between. This CDR3 region has 16 residues. The CDR3 DNA reads as TGTGCCAGCAGCTTAGATGGCGCGGCAGGAGTCGACGAGCAGTACTTC. Amino acids: CASSLDGAAGVDEQYF.

There are a few counts of this clone. The V gene is TRBV27, the J gene TRBJ1-3; a possible D gene is TRBD1 (5 bases). CDR3 size: 14 residues. The germline V gene encodes CDR1 MNHEY and CDR2 SMNVEV (reference sequence). V was trimmed by 5 bases and J by 9 bases, leaving 17 bases between them. The CDR3 protein is CASSRGRTGGTIYF. The CDR3 DNA reads TGTGCCAGCAGTAGGGGACGGACCGGTGGCACCATATATTTT.

The chain joins TRBV27 to TRBJ1-2; TRBD1 matches 7 bases. The junction had 9 bases not matched to a gene; V was cut back by 5 bases and J by 0 bases. The CDR3 covers 16 residues. Germline V CDR1 and CDR2: MNHEY, SMNVEV (reference sequence). In DNA form, the CDR3 reads TGTGCCAGCAGTACGACACAGGGGTCTACTAACTATGGCTACACCTTC. Residues: CASSTTQGSTNYGYTF.

This clone was counted only a few times. The V gene is TRBV4-1, the J gene TRBJ2-3, with 7 positions matching TRBD2. V lost 2 bases, J lost 2 bases, and 4 bases stayed unmatched. CDR3 length equals 15 residues. CDR1 is MGHRA, CDR2 YSYEKL, per germline. Here the CDR3 DNA reads TGCGCCAGCAGCCAAAGACTAGCCCCCACAGATACGCAGTATTTT. Its translation is CASSQRLAPTDTQYF.

This clone was seen a few times. The CDR3: CASSLSAPGGHEQFF. The CDR3 DNA sequence: TGTGCCAGCAGCTTGTCGGCGCCGGGAGGTCATGAGCAGTTCTTC. The chain has TRBV5-6 and TRBJ2-1; 7 bases match TRBD2. The CDR3 is 15 amino acids. V shed 1 base and J 8 bases; nucleotides not matched to a gene: 9. Germline V gives CDR1 SGHDT, CDR2 YYEEEE.

Only a few counts were recorded for this clone. The V and J genes are TRBV5-4 and TRBJ1-1; 8 bases are a match to TRBD1. The CDR3 is 15 amino acids. Germline V gene sequence: CDR1 SGHNT, CDR2 YYREEE (reference sequence). V was pared by 0 bases and J by 3 bases, with 4 bases of the junction left unmatched. CDR3 region: CASSLDRGVDTEAFF. CDR3 coding DNA: TGTGCCAGCAGCTTGGACAGGGGGGTAGACACTGAAGCTTTCTTT.

V gene TRBV5-6 combines with J gene TRBJ2-7; either TRBD1 or TRBD2 may fit D (5 bases each). The CDR3 runs to 14 residues. CDR1 is SGHDT, CDR2 YYEEEE, per germline. With 0 bases removed from V and 2 bases from J, the gap between germline ends came to 9 bases. CDR3 protein: CASSLVGDAYEQYF. The CDR3 nucleotides read TGTGCCAGCAGCTTGGTTGGGGACGCCTACGAGCAGTACTTC.

The V call is TRBV29-1, the J call TRBJ2-7; no clear D. The CDR3 length is 11 residues. V was shortened by 3 bases and J by 6 bases, with 9 bases between the two germline ends. Germline values: CDR1 SQVTM, CDR2 ANQGSEA. CDR3 protein: CSVDELGEQYF. CDR3 nucleotide sequence: TGCAGCGTTGACGAGTTGGGCGAGCAGTACTTC.

This clone is classed as medium-sized. The rearrangement links TRBV30 to TRBJ1-5; D is ambiguous. The CDR3 is made up of 12 amino acids. CDR1 is GTSNPN, CDR2 SVGIG, per germline (reference sequence). V lost 3 bases and J lost 2, with 5 bases in between. The CDR3 spells CAWSAGNQPQHF. DNA for the CDR3: TGTGCCTGGAGCGCCGGCAATCAGCCCCAGCATTTT.

This clone was recorded a few times. This rearrangement joins TRBV4-2 to TRBJ1-2, with 8 nucleotides matching TRBD1. Germline V gene lookup returns CDR1 LGHNA and CDR2 YNFKEQ. Unmatched junction bases numbered 8, after V lost 5 bases and J lost 3 bases. CDR3 length: 15 amino acids. The CDR3 region has the DNA TGTGCCAGCAGCTTGGATCGGGACAGGTACTATGGCTACACCTTC. This sequence encodes CASSLDRDRYYGYTF.

V usage is TRBV11-2 and J usage is TRBJ1-6, with D unresolved. Per the germline V gene, CDR1 is SGHAT and CDR2 is FQNNGV. This CDR3 is built from 15 residues. V was clipped by 0 bases and J by 8 bases, with 11 bases between them. CDR3 bases: TGTGCCAGCAGCTTAGATCCCAGTCAGGATTCACCCCTCCACTTT. Amino acid sequence: CASSLDPSQDSPLHF.